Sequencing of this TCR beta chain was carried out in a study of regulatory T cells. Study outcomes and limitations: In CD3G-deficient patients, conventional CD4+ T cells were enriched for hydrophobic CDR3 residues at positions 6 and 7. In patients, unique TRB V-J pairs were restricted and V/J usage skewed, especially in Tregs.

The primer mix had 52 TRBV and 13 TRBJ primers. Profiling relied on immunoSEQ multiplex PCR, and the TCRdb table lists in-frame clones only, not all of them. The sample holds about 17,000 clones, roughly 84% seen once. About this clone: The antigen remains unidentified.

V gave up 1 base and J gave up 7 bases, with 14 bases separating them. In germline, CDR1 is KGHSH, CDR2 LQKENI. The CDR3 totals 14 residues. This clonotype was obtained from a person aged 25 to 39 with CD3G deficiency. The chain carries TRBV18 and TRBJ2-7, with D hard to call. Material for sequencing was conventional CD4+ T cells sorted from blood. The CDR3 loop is CASSPLDTAREQYF. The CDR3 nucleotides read TGTGCCAGCTCACCACTCGACACGGCCAGGGAGCAGTACTTC.